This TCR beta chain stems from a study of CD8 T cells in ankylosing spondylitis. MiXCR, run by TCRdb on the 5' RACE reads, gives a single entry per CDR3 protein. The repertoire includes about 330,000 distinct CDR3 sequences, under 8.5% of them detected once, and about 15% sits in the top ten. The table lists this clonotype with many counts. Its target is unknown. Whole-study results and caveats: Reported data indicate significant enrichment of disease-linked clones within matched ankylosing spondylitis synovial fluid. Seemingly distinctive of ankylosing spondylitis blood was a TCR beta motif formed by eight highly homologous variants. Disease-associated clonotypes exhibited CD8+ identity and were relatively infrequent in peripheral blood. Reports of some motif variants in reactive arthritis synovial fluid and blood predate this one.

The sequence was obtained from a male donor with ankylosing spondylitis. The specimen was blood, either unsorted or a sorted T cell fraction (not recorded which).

Here the CDR3 DNA reads TGTGCCAGCAGCCAAGCGGGACAGGACAGGGGACAAGAGACCCAGTACTTC. It translates to CASSQAGQDRGQETQYF. The rearrangement links TRBV4-2 to TRBJ2-5; 9 bases are a match to TRBD1. The germline V gene encodes CDR1 LGHNA and CDR2 YNFKEQ. V lost 1 base, J lost 2 bases, and 8 bases stayed unmatched. CDR3 size: 17 residues.